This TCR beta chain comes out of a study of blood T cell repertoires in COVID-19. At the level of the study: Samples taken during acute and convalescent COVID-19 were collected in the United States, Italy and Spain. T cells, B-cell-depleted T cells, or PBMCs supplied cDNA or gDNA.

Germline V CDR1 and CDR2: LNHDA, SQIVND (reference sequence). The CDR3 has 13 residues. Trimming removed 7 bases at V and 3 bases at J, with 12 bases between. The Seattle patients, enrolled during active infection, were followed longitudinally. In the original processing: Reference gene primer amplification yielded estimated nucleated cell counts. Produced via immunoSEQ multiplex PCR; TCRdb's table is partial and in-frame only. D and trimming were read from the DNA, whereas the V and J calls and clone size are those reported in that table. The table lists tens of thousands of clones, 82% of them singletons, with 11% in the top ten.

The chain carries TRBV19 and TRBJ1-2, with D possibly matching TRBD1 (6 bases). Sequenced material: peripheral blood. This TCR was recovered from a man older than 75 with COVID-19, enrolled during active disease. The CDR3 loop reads CASTRGADYGYTF. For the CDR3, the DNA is TGTGCCAGTACTCGGGGGGCGGACTATGGCTACACCTTC.